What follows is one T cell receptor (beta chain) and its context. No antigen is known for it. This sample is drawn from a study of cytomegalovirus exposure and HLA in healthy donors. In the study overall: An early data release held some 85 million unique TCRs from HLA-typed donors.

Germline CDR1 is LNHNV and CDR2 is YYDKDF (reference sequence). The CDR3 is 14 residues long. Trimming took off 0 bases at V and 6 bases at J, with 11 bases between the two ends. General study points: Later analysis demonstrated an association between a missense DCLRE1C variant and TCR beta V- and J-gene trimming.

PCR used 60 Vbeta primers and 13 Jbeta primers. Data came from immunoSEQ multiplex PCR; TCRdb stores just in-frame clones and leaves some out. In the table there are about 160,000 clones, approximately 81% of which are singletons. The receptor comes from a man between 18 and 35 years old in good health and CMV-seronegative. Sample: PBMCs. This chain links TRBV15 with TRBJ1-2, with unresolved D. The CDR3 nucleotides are TGTGCCACCAGCAGAGATTCCCGGGGAGATGGCTACACCTTC. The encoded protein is CATSRDSRGDGYTF.